The clone carrying this T cell receptor beta chain was recorded many times. These data are taken from a study of low-dose radiotherapy and immunotherapy resistance in tumors. Study at large: Dosing for Cohort 2 consisted of 1 Gy per fraction every two weeks, reaching a total of 13 Gy over 26 weeks. Once cycle 1 day 1 began, patients took oral aspirin 300 mg daily for four cycles.

Time point denoted: before trial treatment. Eligible patients had advanced solid tumors lacking tumor-infiltrating lymphocytes. This CDR3 is 16 amino acids long. V lost 4 bases to trimming and J lost 5 bases; unmatched junction nucleotides: 10. The V gene's germline CDR1 is SGHRS and CDR2 YFSETQ. cDNA synthesis used a TRAV/TRBV-specific primer set for both chains. TCR amplification used roughly 18 PCR cycles, a constant-region primer and a V-primer adapter. Using its own MiXCR run on the reads, TCRdb lists one record per CDR3 protein. Of 57,000 or so distinct CDR3 sequences in the sample, approximately 26% were seen once.

This chain connects TRBV5-1 to TRBJ2-3, with 10 bases matching TRBD2. This TCR derives from a male donor with prostate cancer. The material sequenced was PBMCs, taken before treatment. The CDR3 bases are TGCGCCAGCAGCAGAGGAGCGGGAGGGCCGGTAGATACGCAGTATTTT. It is translated as CASSRGAGGPVDTQYF.